This entry concerns a single T cell receptor (beta chain). The antigen is unknown. This specimen belongs to a study of shared clonotypes between healthy human individuals. Study-wide points: Generation probabilities of non-shared clonotypes were lower (relative to those shared by all four donors). The researchers took only blood, and tissue repertoires probably look different.

Germline assignment: CDR1 MDHEN and CDR2 SYDVKM. The CDR3 length is 13 residues. The V end lost 8 bases, the J end lost 2 bases, and 12 bases lay between the germline ends. TCRdb's copy holds only in-frame clones and misses some; the assay was immunoSEQ multiplex PCR. The sample holds fewer than 3 million clones; 92% are singletons and the top ten take more than 0.35%. The rearrangement joins TRBV28 to TRBJ1-2; a possible D gene is TRBD1 (5 bases). This TCR came from a man aged 18 to 30 in good health. Some clones in this sample may be carry-over from other donors' samples. The sequenced sample was naive CD4+ T cells from PBMCs. Subset noted: CD45RA+ positively selected. CDR3 sequence: CASQGPGNYGYTF. The CDR3 coding sequence is TGTGCCAGCCAAGGACCAGGGAACTATGGCTACACCTTC.